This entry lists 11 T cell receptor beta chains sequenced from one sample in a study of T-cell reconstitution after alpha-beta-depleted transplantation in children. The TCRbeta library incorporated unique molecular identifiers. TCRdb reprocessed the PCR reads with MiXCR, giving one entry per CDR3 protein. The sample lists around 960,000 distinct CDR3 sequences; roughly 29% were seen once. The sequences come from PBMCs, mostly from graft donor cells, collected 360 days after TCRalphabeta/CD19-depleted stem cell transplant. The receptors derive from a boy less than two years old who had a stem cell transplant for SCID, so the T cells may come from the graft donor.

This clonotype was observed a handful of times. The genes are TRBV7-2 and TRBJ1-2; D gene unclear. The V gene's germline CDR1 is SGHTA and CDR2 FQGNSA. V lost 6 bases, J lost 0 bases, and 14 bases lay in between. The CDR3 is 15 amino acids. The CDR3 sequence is CASRPTLRANYGYTF. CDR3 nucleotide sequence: TGTGCCAGCAGACCCACTCTTAGAGCTAACTATGGCTACACCTTC.

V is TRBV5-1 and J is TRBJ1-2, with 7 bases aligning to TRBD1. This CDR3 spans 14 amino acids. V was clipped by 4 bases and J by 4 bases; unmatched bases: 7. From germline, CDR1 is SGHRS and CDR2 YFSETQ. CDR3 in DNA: TGCGCCAGCAGCACAGGGGCGACGGGCTATGGCTACACCTTC. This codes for CASSTGATGYGYTF.

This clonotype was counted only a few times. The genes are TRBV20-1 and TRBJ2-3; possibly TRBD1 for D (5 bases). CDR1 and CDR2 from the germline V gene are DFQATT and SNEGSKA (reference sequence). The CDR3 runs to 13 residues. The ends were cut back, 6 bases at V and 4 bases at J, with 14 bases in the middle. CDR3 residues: CSATLQGPDTQYF. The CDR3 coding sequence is TGCAGTGCCACACTTCAGGGCCCAGATACGCAGTATTTT.

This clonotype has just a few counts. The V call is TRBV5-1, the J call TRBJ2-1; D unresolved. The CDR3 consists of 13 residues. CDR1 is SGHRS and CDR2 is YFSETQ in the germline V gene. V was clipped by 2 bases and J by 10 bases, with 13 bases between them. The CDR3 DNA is TGCGCCAGCAGCTTTTCAGCTCCGAGCGAGCAGTTCTTC. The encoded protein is CASSFSAPSEQFF.

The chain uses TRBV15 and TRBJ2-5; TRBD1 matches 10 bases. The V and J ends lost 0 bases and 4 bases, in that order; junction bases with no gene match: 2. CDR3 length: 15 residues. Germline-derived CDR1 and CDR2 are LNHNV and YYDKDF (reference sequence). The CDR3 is CATSRDRDRGETQYF. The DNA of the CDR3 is TGTGCCACCAGCAGAGATAGGGACAGGGGAGAGACCCAGTACTTC.

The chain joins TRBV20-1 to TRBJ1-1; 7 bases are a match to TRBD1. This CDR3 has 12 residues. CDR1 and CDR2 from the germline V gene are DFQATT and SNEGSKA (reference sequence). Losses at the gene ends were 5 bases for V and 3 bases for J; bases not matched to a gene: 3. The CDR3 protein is CSAETGYTEAFF. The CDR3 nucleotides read TGCAGTGCTGAGACAGGGTACACTGAAGCTTTCTTT.

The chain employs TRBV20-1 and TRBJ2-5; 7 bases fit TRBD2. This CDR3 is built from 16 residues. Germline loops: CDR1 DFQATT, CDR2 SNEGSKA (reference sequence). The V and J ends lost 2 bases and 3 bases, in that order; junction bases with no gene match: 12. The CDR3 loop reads CSARNSRLAEEETQYF. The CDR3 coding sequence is TGCAGTGCTAGAAATTCAAGACTAGCAGAGGAAGAGACCCAGTACTTC.

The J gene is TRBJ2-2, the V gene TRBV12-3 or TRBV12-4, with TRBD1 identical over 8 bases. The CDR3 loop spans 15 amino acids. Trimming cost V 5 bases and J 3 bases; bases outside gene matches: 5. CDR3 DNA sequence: TGTGCCAGCAGTACCGGGACAGGATACACCGGGGAGCTGTTTTTT. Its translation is CASSTGTGYTGELFF.

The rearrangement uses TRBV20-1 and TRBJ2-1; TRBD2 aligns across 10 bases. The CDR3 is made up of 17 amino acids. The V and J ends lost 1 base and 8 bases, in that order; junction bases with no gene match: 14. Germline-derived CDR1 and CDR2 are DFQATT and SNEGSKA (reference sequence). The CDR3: CSARAPSLLAGVHEQFF. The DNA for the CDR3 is TGCAGTGCTAGAGCTCCCTCGTTGCTAGCGGGGGTTCATGAGCAGTTCTTC.

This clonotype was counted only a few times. Here the CDR3 DNA reads TGCGCCAGCAGTGGACAGGGGTTAACTGAAGCTTTCTTT. It encodes CASSGQGLTEAFF. V is TRBV4-3 and J is TRBJ1-1; TRBD1 agrees at 9 bases. CDR1 and CDR2 from the germline V gene are LGHNA and YSLEER. The V gene end was trimmed by 6 bases and the J gene end by 5 bases; junction bases not matched to a gene: 4. The CDR3 totals 13 residues.

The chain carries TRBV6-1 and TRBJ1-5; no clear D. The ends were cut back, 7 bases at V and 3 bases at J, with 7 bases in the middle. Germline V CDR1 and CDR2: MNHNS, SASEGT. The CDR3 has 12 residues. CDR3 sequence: CASNVNNQPQHF. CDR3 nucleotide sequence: TGTGCCAGCAATGTCAACAATCAGCCCCAGCATTTT.